The source of this TCR beta chain is a study of monozygotic twins with inflammatory bowel disease. The quantity of total RNA per TCR library was about 3,700 ng. TCRdb reprocessed the 5' RACE reads, keeping one entry per CDR3 protein, no DNA. The table for this sample gives 70,000 to 95,000 distinct CDR3 sequences. The CDR3 sequence is 15 residues long. Germline lookup yields CDR1 SGHTA and CDR2 FQGNSA. Regarding the study as a whole: It was in IBD patients that TCRbeta diversity (inverse Simpson) was lower than in healthy co-twins. Fewer clonotypes were shared with others by IBD patients than by healthy twins, especially with disease activity.

Comment on this clonotype: The antigen remains unidentified.

The V call is TRBV7-2, the J call TRBJ1-3. This clonotype was sampled from a human donor with ulcerative colitis or Crohn's disease, or a healthy co-twin of an affected twin (not recorded which). The specimen was blood. The CDR3 sequence is CASSLGTDSGNTIYF.